Below, 8 T cell receptor beta chains from the same sample are listed, as sequenced in a study of blood T cell repertoires in COVID-19. TCRdb's copy holds only in-frame clones and misses some; the assay was immunoSEQ multiplex PCR. The sample has roughly 180,000 clones, 70% to 90% seen once. Sequences were obtained from PBMCs or T cells enriched from blood (not recorded which). These TCRs come from a woman in her forties or fifties who had recovered from COVID-19.

The gene calls are TRBV25-1 and TRBJ2-5; 8 bases are shared with TRBD1. CDR1 is MGHDK and CDR2 is SYGVNS in the germline V gene. V trimming: 3 bases; J trimming: 4 bases; junction bases outside the gene matches: 7. CDR3 length equals 15 residues. CDR3 nucleotide sequence: TGTGCCAGCAGTGAGTGGACAGGGAAGACAGAGACCCAGTACTTC. This gives the protein CASSEWTGKTETQYF.

The chain couples TRBV7-9 to TRBJ1-4, with D possibly matching TRBD1 (6 bases). The germline V gene has CDR1 SEHNR and CDR2 FQNEAQ (reference sequence). V was clipped by 3 bases and J by 5 bases, with 10 bases between them. The CDR3 runs 14 residues. The CDR3 bases are TGTGCCAGCAGCTTCCCCGGACAGAATGAAAAACTGTTTTTT. Translation gives CASSFPGQNEKLFF.

The chain employs TRBV9 and TRBJ2-1, with TRBD2 matching 10 bases. V gave up 4 bases and J gave up 3 bases; unmatched junction bases: 7. The germline V gene encodes CDR1 SGDLS and CDR2 YYNGEE. This CDR3 contains 16 residues. This CDR3 reads CASSPPSSGSYNEQFF. The CDR3 bases are TGTGCCAGCAGCCCCCCTTCTAGCGGGAGCTACAATGAGCAGTTCTTC.

The rearrangement links TRBV5-1 to TRBJ1-1; D is uncertain. V was trimmed by 0 bases and J by 0 bases, leaving 9 bases between them. This CDR3 contains 15 residues. CDR1 and CDR2 from the germline V gene are SGHRS and YFSETQ. The CDR3 sequence is CASSLVAGLNTEAFF. The CDR3 coding sequence is TGCGCCAGCAGCTTGGTTGCAGGCCTGAACACTGAAGCTTTCTTT. Complete variable domain (other parts from reference TRBV5-1 and TRBJ1-1): KAGVTQTPRYLIKTRGQQVTLSCSPISGHRSVSWYQQTPGQGLQFLFEYFSETQRNKGNFPGRFSGRQFSNSRSEMNVSTLELGDSALYLCASSLVAGLNTEAFFGQGTRLTVV.

The chain recombines TRBV19 with TRBJ1-2, with D possibly TRBD1 on 6 matching bases. V lost 7 bases and J 6 bases, leaving 18 bases between the germline ends. From germline, CDR1 is LNHDA and CDR2 SQIVND (reference sequence). The CDR3 covers 14 residues. CDR3 nucleotides: TGTGCCAGTAACCAAAACAGGGTCTCGGATGGCTACACCTTC. Translating gives CASNQNRVSDGYTF. The whole variable domain, remainder taken from reference TRBV19 and TRBJ1-2, is DGGITQSPKYLFRKEGQNVTLSCEQNLNHDAMYWYRQDPGQGLRLIYYSQIVNDFQKGDIAEGYSVSREKKESFPLTVTSAQKNPTAFYLCASNQNRVSDGYTFGSGTRLTVV.

The count of this clone is one. The J gene is TRBJ2-2, the V gene TRBV30; D is ambiguous. The CDR3 contains 12 residues. Germline values: CDR1 GTSNPN, CDR2 SVGIG (reference sequence). Trimming removed 4 bases from V and 5 bases from J, with 8 bases in between. The DNA for the CDR3 is TGTGCCTGGAAACGCCTAACCGGGGAGCTGTTTTTT. Amino acid sequence: CAWKRLTGELFF.

This clone was observed a handful of times. The V and J genes are TRBV4-3 and TRBJ1-2; D may be TRBD1 (6 bases). There are 15 residues in the CDR3. Germline-derived CDR1 and CDR2 are LGHNA and YSLEER. V shed 1 base and J shed 3 bases, with 12 bases lying between them. DNA of the CDR3: TGCGCCAGCAGCCAAGCTTGGGCAGGGGACTATGGCTACACCTTC. Protein sequence: CASSQAWAGDYGYTF.

The chain employs TRBV6-5 and TRBJ2-1; D is possibly TRBD1 (6 bases). The length of the CDR3 is 15 residues. Germline lookup yields CDR1 MNHEY and CDR2 SVGAGI. Trimming shortened V by 7 bases and J by 0 bases, and 13 bases separated the two germline ends. CDR3 sequence reads: CASISQGSSYNEQFF. The DNA of the CDR3 is TGTGCCAGCATATCCCAGGGGTCCTCCTACAATGAGCAGTTCTTC.